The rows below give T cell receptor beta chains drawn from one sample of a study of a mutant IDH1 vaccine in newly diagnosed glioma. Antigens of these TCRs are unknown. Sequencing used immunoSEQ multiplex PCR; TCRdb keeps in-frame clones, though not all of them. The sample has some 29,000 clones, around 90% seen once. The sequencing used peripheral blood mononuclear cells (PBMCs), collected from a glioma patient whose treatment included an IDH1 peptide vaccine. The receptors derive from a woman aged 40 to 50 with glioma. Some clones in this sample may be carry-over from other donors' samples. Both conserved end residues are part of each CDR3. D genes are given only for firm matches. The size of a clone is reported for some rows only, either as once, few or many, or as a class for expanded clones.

CDR3nt: TGTGCCAGCAGCTTACGGGACGGCGGGGTGAATGAGCAGTTCTTC
CDR3aa: CASSLRDGGVNEQFF
abundance: -
j_gene: TRBJ2-1
d_gene: -
v_gene: TRBV7-9

CDR3nt: TGCGCCAGCAGCTTGAAGGGGGTCGGGCAGTACTTC
CDR3aa: CASSLKGVGQYF
abundance: -
j_gene: TRBJ2-7
d_gene: -
v_gene: TRBV5-1

CDR3nt: TGTGCCAGCAGCTTGAACAGGGCGGACACTGAAGCTTTCTTT
CDR3aa: CASSLNRADTEAFF
abundance: -
j_gene: TRBJ1-1
d_gene: -
v_gene: TRBV7-2

CDR3nt: TGCGCCAGCAGCCAAGATGCCTTTGGCAGGCTGTACGAGCAGTACTTC
CDR3aa: CASSQDAFGRLYEQYF
abundance: -
j_gene: TRBJ2-7
d_gene: -
v_gene: TRBV4-1

CDR3nt: TGTGCCAGCAGTTCGGGGTTTCAAGAGACCCAGTACTTC
CDR3aa: CASSSGFQETQYF
abundance: few
j_gene: TRBJ2-5
d_gene: -
v_gene: TRBV27

CDR3nt: TGTGCCAGCAGCAAACGACAGGGGATTGACTATGGCTACACCTTC
CDR3aa: CASSKRQGIDYGYTF
abundance: -
j_gene: TRBJ1-2
d_gene: TRBD1
v_gene: TRBV9

CDR3nt: TGTGCCAGCAGTTCCCAGGGGTTCCCCTACGAGCAGTACTTC
CDR3aa: CASSSQGFPYEQYF
abundance: -
j_gene: TRBJ2-7
d_gene: -
v_gene: TRBV28

CDR3nt: TGCGCCAGCAGCCAAGGGACTATGACGACTAATGAAAAACTGTTTTTT
CDR3aa: CASSQGTMTTNEKLFF
abundance: few
j_gene: TRBJ1-4
d_gene: -
v_gene: TRBV5-1

CDR3nt: TGTGCCAGCAGCTATAGGACAGTAAGGAACACTGAAGCTTTCTTT
CDR3aa: CASSYRTVRNTEAFF
abundance: -
j_gene: TRBJ1-1
d_gene: -
v_gene: TRBV7-2

CDR3nt: TGTGCCAGCAGCCTGGGCCTGCGGGAGACCCAGTACTTC
CDR3aa: CASSLGLRETQYF
abundance: -
j_gene: TRBJ2-5
d_gene: -
v_gene: TRBV7-8

CDR3nt: TGTGCCAGCAGTCCAACAGGGGGTGGCACAGATACGCAGTATTTT
CDR3aa: CASSPTGGGTDTQYF
abundance: few
j_gene: TRBJ2-3
d_gene: TRBD1
v_gene: TRBV2

CDR3nt: TGTGCCAGCTCACCACAGGGGGCGCGAAGTGAGACCCAGTACTTC
CDR3aa: CASSPQGARSETQYF
abundance: -
j_gene: TRBJ2-5
d_gene: TRBD1
v_gene: TRBV18

CDR3nt: TGCGCCAGCAGCCCTGGAGGTGGGGCAGGAAGTCACCAGTACTTC
CDR3aa: CASSPGGGAGSHQYF
abundance: -
j_gene: TRBJ2-7
d_gene: -
v_gene: TRBV2

CDR3nt: TGTGCCAGCATCGCCCCCCAGAGCACAGATACGCAGTATTTT
CDR3aa: CASIAPQSTDTQYF
abundance: -
j_gene: TRBJ2-3
d_gene: -
v_gene: TRBV5-5

CDR3nt: TGTGCCAGCAGTGTAACCTCGCGGGGCTACACCTTC
CDR3aa: CASSVTSRGYTF
abundance: few
j_gene: TRBJ1-2
d_gene: -
v_gene: TRBV6-1

CDR3nt: TGCAGCGTCTTATCACCCGTAGGGGATAACCCTCACTTC
CDR3aa: CSVLSPVGDNPHF
abundance: -
j_gene: TRBJ2-7
d_gene: -
v_gene: TRBV29-1

CDR3nt: TGTGCCAGCAGCTTAGTGGGGACAGGGAATGAAAAACTGTTTTTT
CDR3aa: CASSLVGTGNEKLFF
abundance: -
j_gene: TRBJ1-4
d_gene: TRBD1
v_gene: TRBV7-8

CDR3nt: TGTGCCATAAATCCTGGGGGGGCCACAGATACGCAGTATTTT
CDR3aa: CAINPGGATDTQYF
abundance: few
j_gene: TRBJ2-3
d_gene: -
v_gene: TRBV7-9

CDR3nt: TGTGCCATCAGTCCGGGACAGGGGGTCGTCTACGAGCAGTACTTC
CDR3aa: CAISPGQGVVYEQYF
abundance: -
j_gene: TRBJ2-7
d_gene: TRBD1
v_gene: TRBV10-3

CDR3nt: TGTGCCAGCAGCTTGCATGGAACCTACGAGCAGTACTTC
CDR3aa: CASSLHGTYEQYF
abundance: -
j_gene: TRBJ2-7
d_gene: -
v_gene: TRBV5-4

CDR3nt: TGTGCCAGTAGTTCACTAGCGGGAGCTACAGATACGCAGTATTTT
CDR3aa: CASSSLAGATDTQYF
abundance: -
j_gene: TRBJ2-3
d_gene: TRBD2
v_gene: TRBV19

CDR3nt: TGTGCCAGCAGTGTTCAGGGGGCGAACACTGAAGCTTTCTTT
CDR3aa: CASSVQGANTEAFF
abundance: -
j_gene: TRBJ1-1
d_gene: TRBD1
v_gene: TRBV2

CDR3nt: TGTGCCAGCAGTATATATCCGGGGGGAACTAATGAAAAACTGTTTTTT
CDR3aa: CASSIYPGGTNEKLFF
abundance: -
j_gene: TRBJ1-4
d_gene: -
v_gene: TRBV28

CDR3nt: TGTGCCAGCAGTTTGGCCCGGGGTGTTGGCTACACCTTC
CDR3aa: CASSLARGVGYTF
abundance: -
j_gene: TRBJ1-2
d_gene: -
v_gene: TRBV28

CDR3nt: TGCGCCAGCAGAGTGGGGGGTGTAGAGACCCAGTACTTC
CDR3aa: CASRVGGVETQYF
abundance: -
j_gene: TRBJ2-5
d_gene: -
v_gene: TRBV10-2

CDR3nt: TGTGCCAGCAGCTACCCCTGGGGGGGCGGGGAGACCCAGTACTTC
CDR3aa: CASSYPWGGGETQYF
abundance: -
j_gene: TRBJ2-5
d_gene: -
v_gene: TRBV7-8

CDR3nt: TGTGCCAGCAGCTTAGAGGCTTCACCCCTCCACTTT
CDR3aa: CASSLEASPLHF
abundance: -
j_gene: TRBJ1-6
d_gene: -
v_gene: TRBV7-9

CDR3nt: TGTGCCACCACGCAGGGAGGTGTCACTGAAGCTTTCTTT
CDR3aa: CATTQGGVTEAFF
abundance: -
j_gene: TRBJ1-1
d_gene: -
v_gene: TRBV15

CDR3nt: TGTGCCATCAGTGAGTCCGCGCCGGGACGGCTGAACACTGAAGCTTTCTTT
CDR3aa: CAISESAPGRLNTEAFF
abundance: -
j_gene: TRBJ1-1
d_gene: -
v_gene: TRBV10-3

CDR3nt: TGTGCCATCAGTGAGTCTGACAACACTGAAGCTTTCTTT
CDR3aa: CAISESDNTEAFF
abundance: once
j_gene: TRBJ1-1
d_gene: -
v_gene: TRBV10-3

CDR3nt: TGTGCCAGCAGCGTAGACGGCGCGGGGAGCGCCTACGAGCAGTACTTC
CDR3aa: CASSVDGAGSAYEQYF
abundance: -
j_gene: TRBJ2-7
d_gene: -
v_gene: TRBV9

CDR3nt: TGCGCCAGCAGCTTGGAAAACATAGGCCCACCAGGAGGGGAGACCCAGTACTTC
CDR3aa: CASSLENIGPPGGETQYF
abundance: -
j_gene: TRBJ2-5
d_gene: -
v_gene: TRBV5-1